The clone carrying this T cell receptor (beta chain) was recorded a few times. Its antigen is not known. The sample originates from a study of PD-L1 blockade in urothelial cancer. Only in-frame clones appear in the TCRdb table, and some are missing; sequencing was by immunoSEQ multiplex PCR. The top ten clones hold approximately 0.88% of a sample with some 100,000 clones, about nine tenths of them seen once. V was cut by 4 bases and J by 2 bases, with 15 bases left in between. In germline, CDR1 is SGHRS, CDR2 YFSETQ. The CDR3 spans 15 residues. Findings of the study overall: Pretreatment clonality of the blood TCR repertoire below the median was predictive of superior survival.

V is TRBV5-1 and J is TRBJ1-1, with D possibly being TRBD1 (6 bases). The source of this sequence is an elderly woman with urothelial cancer. The material sequenced was PBMCs, taken around atezolizumab (anti-PD-L1) treatment. CDR3 nucleotides: TGCGCCAGCAGCATAGGGCAGGGGCCCAACACTGAAGCTTTCTTT. Residues: CASSIGQGPNTEAFF.